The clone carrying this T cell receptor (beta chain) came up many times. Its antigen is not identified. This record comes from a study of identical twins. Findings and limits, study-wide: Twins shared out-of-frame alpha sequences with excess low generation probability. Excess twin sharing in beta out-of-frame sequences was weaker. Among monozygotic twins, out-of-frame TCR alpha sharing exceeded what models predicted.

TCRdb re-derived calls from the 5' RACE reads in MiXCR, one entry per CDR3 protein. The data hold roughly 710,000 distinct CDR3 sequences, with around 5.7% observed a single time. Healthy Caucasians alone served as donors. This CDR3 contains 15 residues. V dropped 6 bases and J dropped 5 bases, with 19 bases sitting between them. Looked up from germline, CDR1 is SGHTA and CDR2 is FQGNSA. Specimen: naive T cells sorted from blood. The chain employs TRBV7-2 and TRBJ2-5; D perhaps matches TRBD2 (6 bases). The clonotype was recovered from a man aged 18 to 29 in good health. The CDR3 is CASRMEGNPIETQYF. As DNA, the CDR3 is TGTGCCAGCAGGATGGAGGGAAACCCAATCGAGACCCAGTACTTC.